One sample yielded the 6 T cell receptor beta chains listed below, sequenced in a study of T cell responses to AZD1222 COVID-19 vaccine. Profiling relied on immunoSEQ multiplex PCR, and the TCRdb table lists in-frame clones only, not all of them. The sample has about 94,000 clones, more than 70% seen once. This specimen consisted of peripheral blood, obtained on day 0 of AZD1222 vaccination. These receptors were collected from an adult in good health.

The chain has TRBV7-9 and TRBJ1-2; D perhaps matches TRBD1 (5 bases). The CDR3 loop spans 14 amino acids. Trimming removed 5 bases at V and 8 bases at J, with 18 bases between. Germline V gives CDR1 SEHNR, CDR2 FQNEAQ (reference sequence). The CDR3 region is CASSLGVGLRGYTF. CDR3 nucleotide sequence: TGTGCCAGCAGCCTGGGGGTAGGCCTTAGGGGCTACACCTTC. The variable domain in full, completed from reference TRBV7-9 and TRBJ1-2, reads DTGVSQNPRHKITKRGQNVTFRCDPISEHNRLYWYRQTLGQGPEFLTYFQNEAQLEKSRLLSDRFSAERPKGSFSTLEIQRTEQGDSAMYLCASSLGVGLRGYTFGSGTRLTVV.

This chain connects TRBV3-1 (or the pseudogene TRBV3-2) to TRBJ1-1; D ambiguous. CDR3 size: 18 residues. Trimming took 1 base from V and 0 from J, leaving 18 bases between them. From germline, CDR1 is LGHDT and CDR2 YNNKEL (reference sequence). The CDR3 sequence is CASSQVRQKLIMNTEAFF. CDR3 in DNA: TGTGCCAGCAGCCAAGTGCGCCAGAAACTCATTATGAACACTGAAGCTTTCTTT.

The CDR3 is CASSISSGGSTDTQYF. CDR3 DNA: TGTGCCAGTAGTATATCTAGCGGGGGCAGCACAGATACGCAGTATTTT. The chain uses TRBV19 and TRBJ2-3; 10 bases fit TRBD2. V was clipped by 2 bases and J by 0 bases; unmatched bases: 2. CDR3 length: 16 residues. Germline CDR1 is LNHDA and CDR2 is SQIVND (reference sequence).

The chain combines TRBV7-8 with TRBJ1-1; weak D call: TRBD1 (5 bases). The V end was cut by 1 base, the J end by 3 bases, with 9 bases between. CDR3 length: 14 residues. Looked up from germline, CDR1 is SGHVS and CDR2 is FQNEAQ. CDR3 residues: CASSLVGVDTEAFF. The CDR3 nucleotides are TGTGCCAGCAGCTTAGTAGGGGTTGACACTGAAGCTTTCTTT.

The CDR3 DNA sequence: TGTGCCAGCAGTAAGGAGACAGGGGGCTCCTACGAGCAGTACTTC. It yields the protein CASSKETGGSYEQYF. The chain joins TRBV6-6 to TRBJ2-7; 9 positions match TRBD1. The junction had 5 bases not matched to a gene; V was cut back by 5 bases and J by 0 bases. The germline V gene encodes CDR1 MNHNY and CDR2 SVGAGI (reference sequence). This CDR3 has 15 residues.

The rearrangement joins TRBV7-9 to TRBJ2-1, with 9 nucleotides matching TRBD1. The CDR3 has 17 residues. After removal of 6 bases from V and 9 bases from J, the junction contained 18 bases not matched to a gene. CDR1 and CDR2 (germline): SEHNR, FQNEAQ (reference sequence). The CDR3 DNA sequence: TGTGCCAGCAGGAGCTTAACCGGGACAGGGACTCACGGTGAGCAGTTCTTC. It yields the protein CASRSLTGTGTHGEQFF. Together with reference TRBV7-9 and TRBJ2-1, the CDR3 gives the full variable domain: DTGVSQNPRHKITKRGQNVTFRCDPISEHNRLYWYRQTLGQGPEFLTYFQNEAQLEKSRLLSDRFSAERPKGSFSTLEIQRTEQGDSAMYLCASRSLTGTGTHGEQFFGPGTRLTVL.